This is a list of T cell receptor beta chains from one sample in a study of shared T cell receptors in the human thymus. Measured with immunoSEQ multiplex PCR; TCRdb has only the in-frame clones, and not every one. Among over 350,000 clones, just under 95% were seen once, and the ten largest hold about 0.02%. Sequences were obtained from thymocytes. Receptor source: a human donor. Both conserved end residues are part of each CDR3.

j_call v_call cdr3_aa
TRBJ2-2 TRBV25-1 CASSEWRDNTGELFF
TRBJ2-3 TRBV6-1 CASSERQGAVSTDTQYF
TRBJ2-6 TRBV27 CASSRSGANVLTF
TRBJ2-1 TRBV28 CASSIPPSYNEQFF
TRBJ2-2 TRBV5-1 CASSLVWSSTGELFF
TRBJ2-6 TRBV9 CASSVGITGPSSGANVLTF
TRBJ2-3 TRBV6-5 CASSSSGRPTDTQYF
TRBJ2-2 TRBV5-1 CASSLVTGQDPELFF
TRBJ2-7 TRBV28 CASSLFGLAGSYEQYF
TRBJ2-3 TRBV7-2 CASSDRLAPSTDTQYF
TRBJ2-7 TRBV28 CASSFIFHEQYF
TRBJ1-1 TRBV27 CASSLSFAPDRGNTEAFF
TRBJ2-6 TRBV15 CATPGLASTSGANVLTF
TRBJ2-2 TRBV29-1 CSGLGIETNTGELFF
TRBJ1-2 TRBV11-2 CASSLRDPNYGYTF
TRBJ1-1 TRBV6-4 CASSDPSGYMNTEAFF
TRBJ1-5 TRBV5-5 CASSPVRDRNQPQHF
TRBJ1-2 TRBV28 CASSSVGGDYGYTF
TRBJ2-1 TRBV6-5 CASRPTSGSLNEQFF
TRBJ2-2 TRBV30 CAWKTPGSGGGNADTGELFF
TRBJ1-1 TRBV28 CASSSSAEIGGTTLSGTEAFF
TRBJ2-3 TRBV6-1 CASSEARLAGDTDTQYF
TRBJ1-1 TRBV10-1 CASSNSFGRNTEAFF
TRBJ2-1 TRBV5-1 CASSPGDRTNNEQFF
TRBJ2-7 TRBV28 CASSLPGDRVTSGTGYEQYF
TRBJ2-7 TRBV9 CASSVAAGWKRWEQYF
TRBJ1-5 TRBV5-5 CASNNDQGKGVNQPQHF
TRBJ2-7 TRBV28 CASSLSPVVRQGPVSYEQYF
TRBJ2-7 TRBV5-4 CASSLAGGPREQYF
TRBJ1-5 TRBV27 CASSSAVSNQPQHF
TRBJ2-7 TRBV20-1 CSTQRRYEQYF
TRBJ2-5 TRBV30 CAWKGETQYF
TRBJ1-4 TRBV5-1 CASSCWSGNEKLFF
TRBJ2-1 TRBV2 CATVLTSSYNEQFF
TRBJ2-7 TRBV5-1 CASSLRATHYEQYF
TRBJ1-5 TRBV7-2 CASSLRQGNQPQHF
TRBJ2-3 TRBV7-2 CASSLRFRGRLKDTQYF
TRBJ2-3 TRBV6-4 CASSGREQDTQYF
TRBJ2-3 TRBV7-6 CASSLTSGSTDTQYF